A selection of T cell receptor beta chains follows, all from one sample in a study of T cells in Graves' hyperthyroidism and ophthalmopathy. From the multiplex PCR reads, TCRdb called clonotypes with MiXCR, one entry per CDR3 protein. Among 40,000 to 60,000 distinct CDR3 sequences listed, approximately 52% were seen once. Source material: blood. These receptors were taken from a woman between 50 and 59 years old with Graves' ophthalmopathy. Each CDR3 is given with its conserved first and last residue. The D gene is left open where the match is weak. A row's size may be missing; if present it is once, few, many or a size class.

length	J	V	D	size	DNA	CDR3
13	TRBJ2-1	TRBV6-5	.	.	TGTGCCAGCAGTTACTCGAGGGTGGATGAGCAGTTCTTC	CASSYSRVDEQFF
13	TRBJ1-1	TRBV7-6	.	.	TGTGCCAGCAGCTCCGACCCGGGGACTGAAGCTTTCTTT	CASSSDPGTEAFF
14	TRBJ2-5	TRBV11-2	.	many	TGTGCCAGCAGCTTAGCACAGCCCCAAGAGACCCAGTACTTC	CASSLAQPQETQYF
14	TRBJ1-2	TRBV5-5	TRBD1	.	TGTGCCAGCAGCAGAGGACAGGGGGCTAAGGGCTGCACCTTC	CASSRGQGAKGCTF
14	TRBJ1-2	TRBV25-1	TRBD1	medium-sized	TGTGCCAGCAGTGAAACAGGACAGGGCTATGGCTACACCTTC	CASSETGQGYGYTF
15	TRBJ1-2	TRBV7-2	TRBD1	many	TGTGCCAGCAGCCTACCCGGACAGGGGGACTATGGCTACACCTTC	CASSLPGQGDYGYTF
18	TRBJ1-3	TRBV3-1	.	few	TGTGCCAGCAGCCAAGAGCCCCCCAGGGGAGGCTCTGGAAACACCATATATTTT	CASSQEPPRGGSGNTIYF
15	TRBJ2-2	TRBV7-6	.	many	TGTGCCAGCAGCTTACTCGGACTTACCACCGGGGAGCTGTTTTTT	CASSLLGLTTGELFF
15	TRBJ2-7	TRBV4-3	TRBD2	many	TGCGCCAGCAGCCAGGCCGGGACTAGCGCCTACGAGCAGTACTTC	CASSQAGTSAYEQYF
17	TRBJ2-7	TRBV20-1	TRBD2	.	TGCAGTGCTCCGGGCGGGACCGGGACTAGCTGCTCCGACGAGCAGTACTTC	CSAPGGTGTSCSDEQYF